The clone carrying this T cell receptor beta chain was counted between two and nine times. Noted treatment: oral pan-JAK inhibitor, 5-10 mg twice daily. The CDR3 is 12 amino acids. Germline lookup yields CDR1 SNHLY and CDR2 FYNNEI. V lost 4 bases to trimming and J lost 13 bases, with 11 bases between them. Once RNA had been extracted, it was reverse transcribed into cDNA to act as the sequencing template. Here immunoSEQ multiplex PCR was the method, and the copy in TCRdb shows in-frame clones only, minus some. The sample consists of roughly 110,000 clones, 45% to 65% of them appearing once. This specimen comes from a study of CD8+ T cells in alopecia areata.

The sequence came from a human donor with alopecia areata. The chain couples TRBV2 to TRBJ1-6; D remains ambiguous. Sequenced here: CD4+ T cells sorted from blood, sampled at week 24, from a patient treated with tofacitinib. In DNA, the CDR3 is TGTGCCAGCAGTGCGACCGCGGCGCCCCTCCACTTT. Amino acids: CASSATAAPLHF.